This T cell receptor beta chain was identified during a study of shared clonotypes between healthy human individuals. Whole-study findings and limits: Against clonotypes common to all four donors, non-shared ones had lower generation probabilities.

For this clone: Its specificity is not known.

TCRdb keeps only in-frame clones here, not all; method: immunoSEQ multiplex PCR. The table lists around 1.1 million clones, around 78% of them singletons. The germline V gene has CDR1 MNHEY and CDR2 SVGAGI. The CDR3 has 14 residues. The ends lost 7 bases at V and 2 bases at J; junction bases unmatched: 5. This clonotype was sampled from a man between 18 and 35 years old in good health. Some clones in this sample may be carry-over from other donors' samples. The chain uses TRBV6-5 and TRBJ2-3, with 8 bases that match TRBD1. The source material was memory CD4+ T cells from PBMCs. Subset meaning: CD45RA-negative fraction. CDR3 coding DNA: TGTGCCAGCACCAAGGGACAGGACACAGATACGCAGTATTTT. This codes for CASTKGQDTDTQYF.